The 23 T cell receptor beta chains given below trace back to one sample, sequenced in a study of OX40 agonist ivuxolimab in advanced cancers. TCRdb's copy holds only in-frame clones and misses some; the assay was immunoSEQ multiplex PCR. The table shows roughly 100,000 clones, with around nine tenths occurring only once. The material sequenced was CD4+ or CD8+ T cells sorted from blood, taken in a trial of the OX40 agonist ivuxolimab. The receptors come from an adult with an advanced solid tumor such as melanoma, head and neck, liver or kidney cancer.

This clone was detected once. J is TRBJ2-5 and V is TRBV6-5; D ambiguous. Germline V gene lookup returns CDR1 MNHEY and CDR2 SVGAGI. The V gene lost 4 bases and the J gene lost 5 bases, with 17 bases spanning the gap. CDR3 size: 15 residues. CDR3 loop: CASSSLRRPGETQYF. The CDR3 nucleotides read TGTGCCAGCAGTTCCCTCAGGAGACCTGGGGAGACCCAGTACTTC.

Remarks on this clone: The same CDR3 can be traced to other DNA sequences in this sample. The chain uses TRBV4-3 and TRBJ1-5; D gene uncertain. The CDR3 is made up of 13 amino acids. The V end lost 5 bases, the J end lost 6 bases, and 11 bases lay between the germline ends. Germline lookup yields CDR1 LGHNA and CDR2 YSLEER. This chain's CDR3 is CASSRDPGQPQHF. CDR3 bases: TGCGCCAGCAGCAGAGACCCGGGTCAGCCCCAGCATTTT.

The chain has TRBV28 and TRBJ1-3; 9 bases are a match to TRBD1. The CDR3 totals 16 residues. V shed 3 bases and J 1 base; nucleotides not matched to a gene: 4. The germline gives CDR1 MDHEN, CDR2 SYDVKM. As DNA, the CDR3 is TGTGCCAGCAGTTTTGAGACAGGGGGTTCTGGAAACACCATATATTTT. This sequence encodes CASSFETGGSGNTIYF.

The rearrangement uses TRBV14 and TRBJ2-5, with 10 positions matching TRBD1. Germline V lookup: CDR1 SGHDN, CDR2 FVKESK. After removal of 6 bases from V and 5 bases from J, the junction contained 12 bases not matched to a gene. The CDR3 extends over 16 amino acids. In DNA, the CDR3 is TGTGCCAGCAGGACAAGCCTGGGACAGGGGATGGAGACCCAGTACTTC. The encoded protein is CASRTSLGQGMETQYF.

This chain's CDR3 is CAWSPDRDQPQHF. CDR3 in DNA: TGTGCCTGGAGTCCCGACAGGGACCAGCCCCAGCATTTT. The V and J genes are TRBV30 and TRBJ1-5; TRBD1 matches 7 bases. Germline CDR1 and CDR2: GTSNPN and SVGIG (reference sequence). The ends lost 2 bases at V and 7 bases at J; junction bases unmatched: 5. The CDR3 runs to 13 residues.

A note on this clone: Within the sample, other DNA sequences also encode this same CDR3. Here the CDR3 DNA reads TGTGCCAGCAGCGTAGTGACAGATACGCAGTATTTT. It is translated as CASSVVTDTQYF. V is TRBV9 and J is TRBJ2-3; D is unclear. Trimming removed 0 bases from V and 3 bases from J, with 2 bases in between. Per the germline V gene, CDR1 is SGDLS and CDR2 is YYNGEE. The CDR3 consists of 12 residues.

This clone was seen a handful of times. This chain joins TRBV5-1 and TRBJ2-7; 8 positions match TRBD1. Germline V lookup: CDR1 SGHRS, CDR2 YFSETQ. V trimming: 0 bases; J trimming: 4 bases; junction bases outside the gene matches: 9. The CDR3 totals 16 residues. The CDR3 sequence: CASSLEETGVGYEQYF. The CDR3, as DNA: TGCGCCAGCAGCTTGGAAGAGACAGGGGTCGGGTACGAGCAGTACTTC. Together with reference TRBV5-1 and TRBJ2-7, the CDR3 gives the full variable domain: KAGVTQTPRYLIKTRGQQVTLSCSPISGHRSVSWYQQTPGQGLQFLFEYFSETQRNKGNFPGRFSGRQFSNSRSEMNVSTLELGDSALYLCASSLEETGVGYEQYFGPGTRLTVT.

The V call is TRBV10-3, the J call TRBJ2-5, with 9 bases identical to TRBD2. The ends lost 2 bases at V and 4 bases at J; junction bases unmatched: 5. The CDR3 is 15 residues long. Germline values: CDR1 ENHRY, CDR2 SYGVKD. The DNA of the CDR3 is TGTGCCATCAGTGAGCGCGGGGGGGGGTTAGAGACCCAGTACTTC. Protein product: CAISERGGGLETQYF.

The V and J genes are TRBV7-9 and TRBJ1-1; TRBD1 aligns across 8 bases. With V trimmed by 6 bases and J by 2 bases, 8 bases remained unmatched. The CDR3 is 15 amino acids. Germline CDR1 and CDR2: SEHNR and FQNEAQ (reference sequence). The CDR3 protein is CASSPRTGLNTEAFF. CDR3 nucleotides: TGTGCCAGCAGTCCCAGGACAGGGCTCAACACTGAAGCTTTCTTT.

This chain connects TRBV7-9 to TRBJ2-2, with D possibly matching TRBD1 (5 bases). This CDR3 contains 18 residues. Trimming took off 2 bases at V and 5 bases at J, with 21 bases between the two ends. CDR1 is SEHNR and CDR2 is FQNEAQ in the germline V gene (reference sequence). CDR3 coding DNA: TGTGCCAGCAGCTTAACAAACAGGCTCCTATCAGGGACCGGGGAGCTGTTTTTT. Encoded protein: CASSLTNRLLSGTGELFF.

This chain connects TRBV7-9 to TRBJ2-5, with 11 bases matching TRBD2. The CDR3 totals 16 residues. The V segment lost 0 bases and the J segment 5 bases; nucleotides outside the gene matches: 5. Looked up from germline, CDR1 is SEHNR and CDR2 is FQNEAQ (reference sequence). The CDR3 here is CASSLATSGTLETQYF. In nucleotides, the CDR3 is TGTGCCAGCAGCTTAGCGACTAGCGGGACTTTGGAGACCCAGTACTTC.

The chain combines TRBV29-1 with TRBJ2-7; maybe TRBD2 (6 bases). The CDR3 length is 16 residues. Deletions cut 6 bases from V and 3 bases from J, with 24 bases between. CDR1 and CDR2 (germline): SQVTM, ANQGSEA. The CDR3 DNA reads as TGCAGCGTACTAGACGGGGGTACCAATCCATACTACGAGCAGTACTTC. It specifies CSVLDGGTNPYYEQYF.

The rearrangement uses TRBV9 and TRBJ2-3, with D tentatively TRBD1 or TRBD2 (5 bases each). The CDR3 is made up of 14 amino acids. Between the trimmed V and J ends, which lost 4 bases and 8 bases, there was a span of 17 bases. Looked up from germline, CDR1 is SGDLS and CDR2 is YYNGEE. CDR3 DNA: TGTGCCAGCAGCCCTGGGACCAGACCGGGTACGCAGTATTTT. Translation gives CASSPGTRPGTQYF.

V is TRBV6-1 and J is TRBJ2-3, with TRBD2 identical over 13 bases. Germline V gives CDR1 MNHNS, CDR2 SASEGT. V trimming: 6 bases; J trimming: 2 bases; junction bases outside the gene matches: 5. CDR3 length: 16 amino acids. The DNA for the CDR3 is TGTGCCAGCAGCGAACTAGCGGGGGGGTTCACAGATACGCAGTATTTT. It yields the protein CASSELAGGFTDTQYF.

This clone was recorded once. The genes are TRBV7-3 and TRBJ1-1, with D unclear. Between the trimmed V and J ends, which lost 0 bases and 5 bases, there was a span of 10 bases. From germline, CDR1 is SGHTA and CDR2 FQGTGA. This CDR3 spans 14 amino acids. The CDR3 DNA is TGTGCCAGCAGCTTAACGTCGGCCCGTACTGAAGCTTTCTTT. Translating gives CASSLTSARTEAFF.

The CDR3 spells CASSGGGLMNTEAFF. For the CDR3, the DNA is TGTGCCAGTAGTGGGGGTGGGCTGATGAACACTGAAGCTTTCTTT. The chain joins TRBV19 to TRBJ1-1, with D maybe TRBD1 (5 bases). The ends were cut back, 5 bases at V and 0 bases at J, with 13 bases in the middle. The CDR3 extends over 15 amino acids. Germline CDR1 LNHDA, CDR2 SQIVND (reference sequence).

V usage is TRBV7-8 and J usage is TRBJ1-3; D not certain. The CDR3 has 13 amino acids. V gave up 4 bases and J gave up 3 bases, with 7 bases separating them. Germline V lookup: CDR1 SGHVS, CDR2 FQNEAQ. CDR3 in DNA: TGTGCCAGCAGCTCCTTTTATGGAAACACCATATATTTT. It is translated as CASSSFYGNTIYF.

The chain joins TRBV6-5 to TRBJ2-7; TRBD1 might be the D (7 bases). The CDR3 is 14 amino acids. Germline values: CDR1 MNHEY, CDR2 SVGAGI. V lost 5 bases and J lost 2, with 13 bases in between. In DNA, the CDR3 is TGTGCCAGCAGTAGTCAGGGGGGACCCTACGAGCAGTACTTC. Translated: CASSSQGGPYEQYF.

The V and J genes are TRBV7-9 and TRBJ1-4; 12 positions agree with TRBD1. The J segment lost 10 bases and the V segment lost 5 bases, leaving 5 bases of the junction unmatched. Germline lookup yields CDR1 SEHNR and CDR2 FQNEAQ (reference sequence). This CDR3 is 14 amino acids long. The CDR3 coding sequence is TGTGCCAGCAGCGGGACAGGGGGCTTGGTAAAACTGTTTTTT. It specifies CASSGTGGLVKLFF.

The V gene is TRBV4-1, the J gene TRBJ1-5, with 8 bases matching TRBD1. J lost 5 bases, V lost 3 bases, and 9 bases had no gene match. Germline CDR1 MGHRA, CDR2 YSYEKL. This CDR3 is built from 16 residues. The CDR3 DNA reads as TGCGCCAGCAGCCAGCCTCCCAGGGGGCTGTATCAGCCCCAGCATTTT. Translating it yields CASSQPPRGLYQPQHF.

The V and J genes are TRBV7-8 and TRBJ2-1, with D tentatively TRBD2 (5 bases). Per germline, CDR1 SGHVS and CDR2 FQNEAQ. Trimming cost V 5 bases and J 9 bases, with 14 bases left between them. The CDR3 spans 13 residues. The CDR3 nucleotides read TGTGCCAGCAGCAAGACGACCAGCGGTGAGCAGTTCTTC. It encodes CASSKTTSGEQFF.

Only a few counts were recorded for this clone. V usage is TRBV19 and J usage is TRBJ1-1, with D unresolved. Trimming removed 3 bases at V and 5 bases at J, with 13 bases between. CDR1 LNHDA and CDR2 SQIVND come from the germline V gene (reference sequence). This CDR3 contains 14 residues. CDR3 region: CASSMDGRGTEAFF. The CDR3 DNA follows: TGTGCCAGTAGTATGGACGGCCGCGGGACTGAAGCTTTCTTT.

The chain combines TRBV19 with TRBJ1-5; 9 positions match TRBD1. This CDR3 region has 13 residues. The V and J ends lost 4 bases and 7 bases, in that order; junction bases with no gene match: 2. Germline CDR1 and CDR2: LNHDA and SQIVND (reference sequence). The DNA of the CDR3 is TGTGCCAGTAGTAGGGACAGGGACCAGCCCCAGCATTTT. The encoded protein is CASSRDRDQPQHF.